This TCR beta chain was identified during a study of long-term antiretroviral therapy in people with HIV. Runs used v3.0 of the immunoSEQ assay and were done at survey level. Assay used: immunoSEQ multiplex PCR; TCRdb lists only in-frame clones, some missing. The sample consists of 20,000 to 25,000 clones, 70% to 85% of them appearing once. Trimming removed 4 bases from V and 7 bases from J; junction bases left unmatched: 7. The CDR3 sequence is 14 residues long. The germline CDR1 and CDR2 sequences are MNHEY and SVGAGI. V usage is TRBV6-5 and J usage is TRBJ2-4, with 7 bases that match TRBD1. The clonotype originates from a man aged 18 to 29 with HIV. The sample here was unsorted PBMCs, taken 0.1 years before starting antiretroviral therapy. CDR3 in amino acids: CASSSGTASNIQYF. DNA of the CDR3: TGTGCCAGCAGTTCCGGGACAGCTTCGAACATTCAGTACTTC.